The sequence of this TCR beta chain was determined in a study of shared clonotypes between healthy human individuals. Turning to the study itself: CD4 naive and CD4 memory each took three plates per donor, while CD8 naive took two and CD8 memory one. Findings of the study overall: With few donors, the genetic and exposure-history diversity represented was limited.

The run depth of the assay was deep. Produced via immunoSEQ multiplex PCR; TCRdb's table is partial and in-frame only. The table lists 1.5 million to 2.5 million clones, approximately 94% of them singletons, with 1% to 1.5% in the top ten. In germline, CDR1 is SGHNT, CDR2 YYREEE (reference sequence). This CDR3 spans 15 amino acids. V shed 6 bases, J shed 0 bases, and the junction held 4 bases outside the gene matches. About this clone itself: Its specificity is not known.

Positive CCR7 selection of CD45RO-negative cells yielded the naive CD8 cells, and terminally differentiated effector memory CD45RA+ cells were excluded. The source material was naive CD8+ T cells sorted from blood. V and J are TRBV5-4 and TRBJ2-2; 8 positions match TRBD2. The receptor's source is a man between 18 and 35 years old in good health. The CDR3 region is CASTPGGANTGELFF. The CDR3 DNA reads as TGTGCCAGCACCCCGGGGGGGGCGAACACCGGGGAGCTGTTTTTT.